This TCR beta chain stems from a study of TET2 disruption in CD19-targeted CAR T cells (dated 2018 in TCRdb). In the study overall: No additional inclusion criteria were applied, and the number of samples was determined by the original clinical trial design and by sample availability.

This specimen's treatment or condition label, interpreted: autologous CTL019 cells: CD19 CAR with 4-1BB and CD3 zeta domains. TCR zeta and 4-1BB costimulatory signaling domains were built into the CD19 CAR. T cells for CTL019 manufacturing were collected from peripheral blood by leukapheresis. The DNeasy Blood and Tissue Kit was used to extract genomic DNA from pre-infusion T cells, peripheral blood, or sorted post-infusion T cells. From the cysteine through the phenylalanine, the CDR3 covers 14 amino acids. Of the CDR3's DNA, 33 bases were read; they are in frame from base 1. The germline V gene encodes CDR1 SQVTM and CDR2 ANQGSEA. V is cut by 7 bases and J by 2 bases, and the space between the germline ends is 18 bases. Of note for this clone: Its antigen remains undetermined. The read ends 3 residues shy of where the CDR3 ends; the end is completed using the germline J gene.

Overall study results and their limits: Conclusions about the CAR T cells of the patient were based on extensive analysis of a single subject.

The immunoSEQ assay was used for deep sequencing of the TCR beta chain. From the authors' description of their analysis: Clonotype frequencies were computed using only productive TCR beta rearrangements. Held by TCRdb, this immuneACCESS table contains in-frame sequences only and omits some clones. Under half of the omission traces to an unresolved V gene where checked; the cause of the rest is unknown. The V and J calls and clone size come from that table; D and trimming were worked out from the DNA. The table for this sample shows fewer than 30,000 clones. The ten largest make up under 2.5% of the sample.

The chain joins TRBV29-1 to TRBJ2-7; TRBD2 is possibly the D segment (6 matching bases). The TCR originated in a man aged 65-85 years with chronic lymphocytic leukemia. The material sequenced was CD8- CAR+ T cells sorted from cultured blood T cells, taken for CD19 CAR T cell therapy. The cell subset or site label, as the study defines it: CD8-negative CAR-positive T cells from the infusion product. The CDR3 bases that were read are TGCAGCGCCTCTAGACCCGGGGGAACCTACGAG. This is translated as CSASRPGGTYE. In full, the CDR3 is CSASRPGGTYEQYF.